This T cell receptor (beta chain) came from a study of lymphopenia after photon versus proton radiotherapy. Trimming took off 4 bases at V and 1 base at J, with 13 bases between the two ends. The CDR3 is 14 amino acids. Germline V lookup: CDR1 SQVTM, CDR2 ANQGSEA. The assay was immunoSEQ multiplex PCR, and TCRdb's table has in-frame clones only and misses some. The sample holds 15,000 or so clones, about 79% seen once. The sequence came from a man aged 65-85 years with pancreatic cancer. The starting material was peripheral blood, obtained from a patient treated with proton-based radiotherapy. The rearrangement links TRBV29-1 to TRBJ1-1, with D possibly TRBD1 on 5 matching bases. CDR3 DNA: TGCAGCGTTGGTACCATAGGGGCGAACACTGAAGCTTTCTTT. Amino acids: CSVGTIGANTEAFF.